These 5 T cell receptor beta chains were all obtained from the same sample, sequenced in a study of blood T cells in healthy people across ages. A sample-barcoded 5' primer and a J-beta primer mix were used in a second PCR of roughly 7 to 11 cycles. Each CDR3 protein is one row after TCRdb ran MiXCR on the 5' RACE reads. The sample carries 1,500,000 or so distinct CDR3 sequences, under 55% recorded once. Sequencing input: blood. The receptors here all came from a woman younger than 30 in good health.

The chain links TRBV6-6 to TRBJ2-1; no clear D. The CDR3 sequence is 16 residues long. Germline V gene lookup returns CDR1 MNHNY and CDR2 SVGAGI (reference sequence). V gave up 2 bases and J gave up 14 bases, with 25 bases separating them. CDR3 sequence reads: CASSYALSGPSVTEFF. The CDR3 DNA reads as TGTGCCAGCAGTTACGCGCTGTCTGGACCGTCAGTCACCGAGTTCTTC.

The chain is built from TRBV10-3 and TRBJ1-2; 7 nucleotides match TRBD1. V lost 4 bases, J lost 2 bases, and 4 bases stayed unmatched. Germline values: CDR1 ENHRY, CDR2 SYGVKD. The CDR3 length is 14 residues. CDR3 nucleotide sequence: TGTGCCATCAGTGCACAGGGGAAGAACTATGGCTACACCTTC. Its translation: CAISAQGKNYGYTF.

This clonotype came up a few times. The chain carries TRBV10-3 and TRBJ2-5; D gene uncertain. The CDR3 length is 14 residues. In germline, CDR1 is ENHRY, CDR2 SYGVKD. The V and J ends lost 4 bases and 1 base respectively, with 10 bases between them. The CDR3 DNA sequence: TGTGCCATCAGTGGGAGCCCCCCCCAAGAGACCCAGTACTTC. It yields the protein CAISGSPPQETQYF.

This clonotype has at least ten counts. The genes are TRBV29-1 and TRBJ1-2; 8 nucleotides match TRBD1. The CDR3 sequence is 11 residues long. V gave up 6 bases and J gave up 8 bases; unmatched junction bases: 5. Germline V gene data show CDR1 as SQVTM and CDR2 as ANQGSEA. CDR3 bases: TGCAGCGTCACTGACAGGGGCGGCTACACCTTC. It codes for CSVTDRGGYTF.

This chain connects TRBV10-2 to TRBJ2-2; 11 positions agree with TRBD1. CDR3 length: 15 amino acids. Germline lookup yields CDR1 WSHSY and CDR2 SAAADI. The ends lost 6 bases at V and 4 bases at J; junction bases unmatched: 4. DNA for the CDR3: TGCGCCAGCAGAACGGACAGGGGGCGCACCGGGGAGCTGTTTTTT. It encodes CASRTDRGRTGELFF.